This TCR beta chain was profiled in a study of CD4+ T cells in melanoma. Study-level results: Diverse differentiation states were reported for melanoma neoantigen-specific CD4+ T cells. A reported correlation linked neoantigen-specific CD4+ T cells to CD8+, macrophage and B cell function.

As to this clone: Antigen: not known.

Assay: immunoSEQ multiplex PCR; the TCRdb copy retains only in-frame clones and omits some. Of some 110,000 clones in the sample, 92% were seen once. Germline V gene lookup returns CDR1 SGDLS and CDR2 YYNGEE. CDR3 size: 13 residues. The sequence was collected from a human donor with melanoma. V is TRBV9 and J is TRBJ2-5; 7 bases fit TRBD1. The DNA matches TRBJ2-7 better at its end, which makes the J call doubtful. Sequencing was done on a sample of peripheral blood. The CDR3 region has the DNA TGTGCCAGCAGCGAGACAGGGAACTACGAGCAGTACTTC. Protein product: CASSETGNYEQYF.